The rows below give T cell receptor beta chains drawn from one sample of a study of spatial heterogeneity in lung cancer. TCRdb reprocessed the 5' RACE reads with MiXCR, giving one entry per CDR3 protein. Of about 39,000 distinct CDR3 sequences listed, around 5.8% are singletons. The specimen comprised PBMCs, sampled at surgery. These receptors originate from a male donor with early-stage non-small cell lung cancer. The CDR3 runs from the conserved cysteine through the conserved F or W. The D gene is left open where the match is weak. For some rows the clone size is stated as once, few or many, or as a class when expanded; others skip it.

CDR3 length	V gene	J gene	clone size	D gene	CDR3 protein	CDR3 DNA
15	TRBV12-3/TRBV12-4	TRBJ2-3	-	TRBD1	CASSSAGTATDTQYF	TGTGCCAGCAGTTCCGCCGGGACAGCCACAGATACGCAGTATTTT
16	TRBV10-3	TRBJ1-6	many	-	CAISNQQVVGNSPLHF	TGTGCCATCAGTAATCAACAGGTTGTTGGAAATTCACCCCTCCACTTT
15	TRBV10-3	TRBJ2-4	many	-	CAISESIHAKNIQYF	TGTGCCATCAGTGAGTCGATACATGCCAAAAACATTCAGTACTTC
12	TRBV28	TRBJ1-1	-	-	CASSLWSLEAFF	TGTGCCAGCAGTTTATGGAGCCTGGAAGCTTTCTTT
15	TRBV11-3	TRBJ2-7	-	-	CASSFQGTGNYEQYF	TGTGCCAGCAGCTTTCAAGGGACTGGAAACTACGAGCAGTACTTC
13	TRBV6-1	TRBJ2-7	many	-	CASSQDGSYEQYF	TGTGCCAGCAGCCAAGACGGGTCCTACGAGCAGTACTTC
13	TRBV5-1	TRBJ2-1	few	-	CASSHTGLVEQFF	TGCGCCAGCAGCCACACAGGGTTGGTTGAGCAGTTCTTC
13	TRBV28	TRBJ2-1	many	TRBD2	CASSFLSGGPQFF	TGTGCCAGCAGTTTCTTGTCGGGGGGGCCGCAGTTCTTC
14	TRBV11-2	TRBJ1-3	few	-	CASSSGPTGNTIYF	TGTGCCAGCAGCTCCGGACCAACTGGAAACACCATATATTTT
16	TRBV12-3/TRBV12-4	TRBJ2-2	many	TRBD2	CASSRLAGANTGELFF	TGTGCCAGCAGTCGATTAGCGGGGGCGAACACCGGGGAGCTGTTTTTT
14	TRBV12-3/TRBV12-4	TRBJ2-4	-	TRBD1	CASSLRTGGNIQYF	TGTGCCAGCAGCCTCCGGACAGGGGGAAACATTCAGTACTTC
16	TRBV6-2/TRBV6-3	TRBJ1-2	many	-	CASSYSGQAANYGYTF	TGTGCCAGCAGTTACTCGGGGCAGGCAGCTAACTATGGCTACACCTTC
16	TRBV27	TRBJ2-6	medium-sized	-	CASSWVRPSGANVLTF	TGTGCCAGCAGTTGGGTCCGTCCCTCCGGGGCCAACGTCCTGACTTTC
17	TRBV5-4	TRBJ2-2	-	TRBD2	CASSLPSGGAKFGELFF	TGTGCCAGCAGCTTGCCTAGCGGGGGGGCCAAGTTCGGGGAGCTGTTTTTT
15	TRBV4-3	TRBJ2-1	many	-	CASSSFYSSYNEQFF	TGCGCCAGCAGCTCATTCTACAGCTCCTACAATGAGCAGTTCTTC
18	TRBV7-9	TRBJ2-2	many	TRBD2	CASSLPPGLAVNTGELFF	TGTGCCAGCAGCTTACCCCCGGGACTAGCGGTTAACACCGGGGAGCTGTTTTTT
15	TRBV7-8	TRBJ2-3	many	-	CASSGGGAGTDTQYF	TGTGCCAGCAGCGGGGGAGGCGCAGGAACAGATACGCAGTATTTT
14	TRBV7-2	TRBJ1-3	many	-	CASSLGGFGNTIYF	TGTGCCAGCAGCTTAGGAGGTTTTGGAAACACCATATATTTT
15	TRBV12-3/TRBV12-4	TRBJ2-1	many	-	CASSPPKGGFNEQFF	TGTGCCAGCAGTCCTCCAAAAGGGGGGTTTAATGAGCAGTTCTTC
15	TRBV9	TRBJ2-3	many	TRBD1	CASSFRDSITDTQYF	TGTGCCAGCAGTTTCCGGGACAGTATCACAGATACGCAGTATTTT
15	TRBV10-3	TRBJ2-3	few	TRBD2	CAIRERGGITDTQYF	TGTGCCATCAGAGAGCGGGGGGGAATCACAGATACGCAGTATTTT
15	TRBV4-1	TRBJ1-2	many	-	CASSPGPTSNYGYTF	TGCGCCAGCAGCCCCGGGCCTACCTCTAACTATGGCTACACCTTC
17	TRBV6-5	TRBJ2-7	many	TRBD1	CASSYRAPGQGYYEQYF	TGTGCCAGCAGTTACCGGGCCCCGGGACAGGGGTACTACGAGCAGTACTTC
13	TRBV29-1	TRBJ2-7	many	-	CSVARREGYEQYF	TGCAGCGTTGCCCGCAGGGAAGGCTACGAGCAGTACTTC
12	TRBV5-1	TRBJ2-7	few	-	CASAGAKYEQYF	TGCGCCAGCGCGGGGGCTAAGTACGAGCAGTACTTC
12	TRBV15	TRBJ1-1	-	-	CATSRGYTEAFF	TGTGCCACCAGCAGAGGTTACACTGAAGCTTTCTTT
15	TRBV3-1	TRBJ1-1	many	TRBD1	CASSRAGQVNTEAFF	TGTGCCAGCAGCCGCGCGGGACAGGTGAACACTGAAGCTTTCTTT
15	TRBV11-1	TRBJ2-1	many	TRBD2	CASSSSGGLYNEQFF	TGTGCCAGCAGCTCAAGCGGGGGGCTTTACAATGAGCAGTTCTTC
13	TRBV29-1	TRBJ2-7	many	-	CSVRPRSNREQYF	TGCAGCGTACGGCCTAGATCTAATCGCGAGCAGTACTTC
11	TRBV27	TRBJ1-6	many	-	CASSPVEPLHF	TGTGCCAGCAGCCCGGTAGAGCCCCTCCACTTT
17	TRBV5-1	TRBJ2-7	many	-	CASSFGGPRSRSYEQYF	TGCGCCAGCAGCTTCGGGGGGCCCCGGTCCAGGTCCTACGAGCAGTACTTC
16	TRBV12-5	TRBJ1-5	many	-	CASAAGGTASNQPQHF	TGTGCTAGTGCTGCGGGTGGGACGGCGAGCAATCAGCCCCAGCATTTT
16	TRBV5-1	TRBJ2-5	few	TRBD2	CASSLAASGAEETQYF	TGCGCCAGCAGCTTGGCCGCTAGCGGGGCGGAAGAGACCCAGTACTTC
15	TRBV12-3/TRBV12-4	TRBJ1-6	many	TRBD1	CASSRDRGYNSPLHF	TGTGCCAGCAGTCGGGACAGGGGCTATAATTCACCCCTCCACTTT
13	TRBV5-4	TRBJ1-4	-	-	CAAGWGANEKLFF	TGTGCCGCCGGTTGGGGGGCTAATGAAAAACTGTTTTTT
20	TRBV20-1	TRBJ2-1	-	TRBD2	CSARDLGQRGGRSSYNEQFF	TGCAGTGCTAGAGATCTCGGCCAGCGGGGGGGAAGGAGCTCCTACAATGAGCAGTTCTTC
14	TRBV5-5	TRBJ2-5	-	-	CASAIRGAEETQYF	TGTGCCAGCGCAATCCGGGGGGCAGAGGAGACCCAGTACTTC
13	TRBV20-1	TRBJ1-2	many	-	CSARDLSNYGYTF	TGCAGTGCTAGAGATCTCTCTAACTATGGCTACACCTTC
15	TRBV18	TRBJ2-4	few	TRBD1	CASSTGGQTKNIQYF	TGTGCCAGCTCCACAGGGGGCCAAACCAAAAACATTCAGTACTTC
17	TRBV5-4	TRBJ2-1	few	TRBD2	CASSRTSGGALYNEQFF	TGTGCCAGCAGCCGGACTAGCGGGGGGGCGCTCTACAATGAGCAGTTCTTC
16	TRBV11-3	TRBJ2-2	few	-	CASSFRTFRDTGELFF	TGTGCCAGCAGCTTCCGGACTTTCAGAGACACCGGGGAGCTGTTTTTT
15	TRBV28	TRBJ1-2	many	-	CASSFSAGRDYGYTF	TGTGCCAGCAGTTTCTCGGCAGGGAGGGACTATGGCTACACCTTC
16	TRBV5-6	TRBJ2-6	many	-	CASSSRRASGANVLTF	TGTGCCAGCAGCTCTCGACGGGCCTCTGGGGCCAACGTCCTGACTTTC
13	TRBV18	TRBJ1-5	many	-	CASSPQGDQPQHF	TGTGCCAGCTCACCACAGGGTGATCAGCCCCAGCATTTT
16	TRBV4-2	TRBJ2-7	-	TRBD2	CASSRGLAGASYEQYF	TGTGCCAGCAGCCGTGGACTAGCGGGGGCCTCCTACGAGCAGTACTTC
15	TRBV14	TRBJ1-6	many	-	CASSQGGVRNSPLHF	TGTGCCAGCAGCCAAGGAGGTGTTCGTAATTCACCCCTCCACTTT
15	TRBV4-3	TRBJ2-3	many	-	CASSQEGGGTDTQYF	TGCGCCAGCAGCCAAGAAGGCGGGGGCACAGATACGCAGTATTTT
13	TRBV30	TRBJ1-5	few	-	CAWSSGLNQPQHF	TGTGCCTGGAGTTCGGGATTGAATCAGCCCCAGCATTTT
20	TRBV20-1	TRBJ1-6	few	-	CSARERTAPQTSSYNSPLHF	TGCAGTGCTAGAGAAAGGACAGCCCCGCAAACGAGCTCCTATAATTCACCCCTCCACTTT
15	TRBV28	TRBJ2-5	many	-	CASSSGSHGQETQYF	TGTGCCAGCAGTTCTGGGTCACACGGACAAGAGACCCAGTACTTC
14	TRBV14	TRBJ1-1	-	-	CASSFGRARTEAFF	TGTGCCAGCAGCTTCGGAAGGGCGCGGACTGAAGCTTTCTTT
14	TRBV30	TRBJ1-5	many	-	CAWRRTGGNQPQHF	TGTGCCTGGAGAAGGACCGGGGGCAATCAGCCCCAGCATTTT